Below are 24 T cell receptor beta chains sequenced from a single sample in a study of response to subunit inactivated influenza vaccine. MiXCR, applied by TCRdb to the RT-PCR reads, yields one record per CDR3 protein. The sample has about 500,000 distinct CDR3 sequences, about 17% seen once. Sequenced material: CD4+ T cells sorted from PBMCs, taken less than 30 months after vaccination. These TCRs come from a man between 50 and 69 years old who received an inactivated influenza vaccine.

Only a few counts were recorded for this clonotype. The chain has TRBV4-3 and TRBJ2-7, with D unclear. Trimming cost V 0 bases and J 4 bases, with 7 bases left between them. The CDR3 loop spans 13 amino acids. Germline V gene data show CDR1 as LGHNA and CDR2 as YSLEER. The CDR3, as DNA: TGCGCCAGCAGCCAAGATCAAAGGTACGAGCAGTACTTC. Translation: CASSQDQRYEQYF.

This clonotype has a handful of counts. This chain connects TRBV20-1 to TRBJ2-1, with D hard to call. Trimming took off 6 bases at V and 3 bases at J, with 12 bases between the two ends. There are 13 residues in the CDR3. Per germline, CDR1 DFQATT and CDR2 SNEGSKA (reference sequence). CDR3 residues: CSAPIGGYNEQFF. CDR3 nucleotides: TGCAGTGCCCCGATTGGTGGCTACAATGAGCAGTTCTTC.

This clonotype showed up just a few times. The chain has TRBV12-5 and TRBJ2-7, with D perhaps matching TRBD2 (6 bases). CDR1 is LGHNT and CDR2 is FRNRAP in the germline V gene. There are 12 residues in the CDR3. V was cut by 1 base and J by 6 bases, with 7 bases left in between. The CDR3 DNA is TGTGCTAGTGGTTTGGAGACTAGCGAGCAGTACTTC. It codes for CASGLETSEQYF.

This clonotype was counted between two and nine times. The rearrangement links TRBV6-1 to TRBJ2-6, with 7 positions matching TRBD1. With 8 bases clipped from V and 1 base from J, the junction kept 5 bases outside the gene matches. Germline V gene lookup returns CDR1 MNHNS and CDR2 SASEGT. The CDR3 loop spans 15 amino acids. CDR3: CASQKGASGANVLTF. DNA of the CDR3: TGTGCCAGCCAAAAGGGGGCGTCTGGGGCCAACGTCCTGACTTTC.

The V call is TRBV20-1, the J call TRBJ2-5; no clear D. Trimming removed 0 bases at V and 5 bases at J, with 13 bases between. This CDR3 has 14 residues. Germline V CDR1 and CDR2: DFQATT, SNEGSKA (reference sequence). The DNA of the CDR3 is TGCAGTGCTAGAGACCGCCGGAGTGTCGAGACCCAGTACTTC. This codes for CSARDRRSVETQYF.

V and J are TRBV12-3 or TRBV12-4 and TRBJ1-6; a weak D match, TRBD1 (5 bases). Deletions cut 6 bases from V and 14 bases from J, with 17 bases between. The CDR3 contains 13 residues. The CDR3 DNA reads as TGTGCCAGCAGCACACCGGGGCGGGAGACCCTCCACTTT. Amino acids: CASSTPGRETLHF.

V gene TRBV14 combines with J gene TRBJ1-6, with TRBD1 matching 10 bases. This CDR3 is 16 amino acids long. Germline V lookup: CDR1 SGHDN, CDR2 FVKESK. V gave up 1 base and J gave up 12 bases; unmatched junction bases: 9. In DNA, the CDR3 is TGTGCCAGCAGCCAAGGCCGGGACAGGGGATGGGAACCCCTCCACTTT. It translates to CASSQGRDRGWEPLHF.

V is TRBV11-2 and J is TRBJ2-4, with TRBD2 as a possible D gene (5 bases). Germline-derived CDR1 and CDR2 are SGHAT and FQNNGV. V lost 5 bases, J lost 6 bases, and 14 bases lay in between. The CDR3 consists of 14 residues. The CDR3 here is CASSLGVGLNIQYF. The CDR3 DNA follows: TGTGCCAGCAGCCTGGGAGTTGGGTTAAACATTCAGTACTTC.

In its sample, this clonotype was seen once. The chain recombines TRBV20-1 with TRBJ2-1; no firm D call. CDR3 size: 14 residues. The V gene lost 0 bases and the J gene lost 7 bases, with 13 bases spanning the gap. Germline CDR1 DFQATT, CDR2 SNEGSKA (reference sequence). CDR3 region: CSARDVSRANEQFF. In nucleotides, the CDR3 is TGCAGTGCTAGAGATGTGAGTAGGGCGAATGAGCAGTTCTTC.

A few counts support this clonotype. The rearrangement uses TRBV4-2 and TRBJ2-2; D gene ambiguous. Germline CDR1 reads LGHNA; CDR2 reads YNFKEQ. CDR3 length: 13 residues. V was cut by 2 bases and J by 5 bases, with 6 bases left in between. CDR3 coding DNA: TGTGCCAGCAGCCAATCCCTTACCGGGGAGCTGTTTTTT. It codes for CASSQSLTGELFF.

The gene calls are TRBV20-1 and TRBJ2-5; 8 bases align to TRBD1. V trimming: 2 bases; J trimming: 4 bases; junction bases outside the gene matches: 9. CDR1 is DFQATT, CDR2 SNEGSKA, per germline (reference sequence). This CDR3 contains 15 residues. In DNA, the CDR3 is TGCAGTGCTAGACAACCGACAGGGGTTCGAGAGACCCAGTACTTC. It specifies CSARQPTGVRETQYF.

The chain joins TRBV20-1 to TRBJ1-1, with 9 nucleotides matching TRBD1. With V trimmed by 3 bases and J by 0 bases, 5 bases remained unmatched. CDR1 and CDR2 (germline): DFQATT, SNEGSKA (reference sequence). The CDR3 consists of 15 residues. CDR3 amino acids: CSARPGQGMNTEAFF. The CDR3 bases are TGCAGTGCTAGGCCAGGACAGGGGATGAACACTGAAGCTTTCTTT.

This chain uses TRBV3-1 with TRBJ2-7; D gene unclear. Trimming removed 6 bases at V and 1 base at J, with 25 bases between. The CDR3 runs to 18 residues. Germline loops: CDR1 LGHDT, CDR2 YNNKEL (reference sequence). The CDR3 reads CASSQIPTFSASSYEQYF. The CDR3 nucleotides read TGTGCCAGCAGTCAAATACCAACTTTCAGCGCCAGTTCCTACGAGCAGTACTTC.

This clonotype was detected a few times. The chain employs TRBV12-3 or TRBV12-4 and TRBJ2-7; D is unresolved. The length of the CDR3 is 14 residues. V lost 3 bases, J lost 0 bases, and 9 bases lay in between. CDR3 region: CASSLDQISYEQYF. The CDR3 DNA reads TGTGCCAGCAGTTTGGACCAGATCTCCTACGAGCAGTACTTC.

This clonotype was seen many times. V is TRBV28 and J is TRBJ1-5, with D hard to call. From germline, CDR1 is MDHEN and CDR2 SYDVKM. The CDR3 extends over 12 amino acids. The V and J ends lost 7 bases and 6 bases respectively, with 10 bases between them. The CDR3 DNA follows: TGTGCCAGCACCTTGTGGGGTCAGCCCCAGCATTTT. It encodes CASTLWGQPQHF.

This clonotype appeared a few times. The chain uses TRBV6-2 or TRBV6-3 and TRBJ2-2; D not resolved. Germline-derived CDR1 and CDR2 are MNHEY and SVGEGT. V gave up 8 bases and J gave up 0 bases, with 10 bases separating them. This CDR3 is built from 14 residues. The CDR3 spells CASGRTANTGELFF. The CDR3 region has the DNA TGTGCCAGCGGGCGGACCGCGAACACCGGGGAGCTGTTTTTT.

This sequence joins TRBV4-3 and TRBJ2-2, with TRBD1 as a possible D gene (6 bases). Germline V lookup: CDR1 LGHNA, CDR2 YSLEER. Deletions cut 0 bases from V and 4 bases from J, with 9 bases between. The CDR3 is 15 amino acids. CDR3 residues: CASSQEDRTTGELFF. CDR3 DNA: TGCGCCAGCAGCCAAGAAGACAGGACCACCGGGGAGCTGTTTTTT.

The chain links TRBV15 to TRBJ2-1, with D uncertain. Germline V CDR1 and CDR2: LNHNV, YYDKDF (reference sequence). The CDR3 loop spans 15 amino acids. V was cut by 0 bases and J by 6 bases, with 12 bases left in between. Here the CDR3 DNA reads TGTGCCACCAGCAGAGATGTGCAGGTGAGCAATGAGCAGTTCTTC. Encoded protein: CATSRDVQVSNEQFF. The full variable domain, in which reference TRBV15 and TRBJ2-1 provide the parts outside the CDR3, is DAMVIQNPRYQVTQFGKPVTLSCSQTLNHNVMYWYQQKSSQAPKLLFHYYDKDFNNEADTPDNFQSRRPNTSFCFLDIRSPGLGDTAMYLCATSRDVQVSNEQFFGPGTRLTVL.

This sequence joins TRBV3-1 and TRBJ2-2; D is unclear. Germline loops: CDR1 LGHDT, CDR2 YNNKEL (reference sequence). V was pared by 4 bases and J by 4 bases, with 7 bases between. CDR3 length equals 13 residues. CDR3 in amino acids: CASSPRSTGELFF. CDR3 bases: TGTGCCAGCAGCCCGAGGAGCACCGGGGAGCTGTTTTTT.

J is TRBJ2-6 and V is TRBV7-9, with D tentatively TRBD1 (6 bases). The V and J ends lost 5 bases and 7 bases respectively, with 12 bases between them. Germline-derived CDR1 and CDR2 are SEHNR and FQNEAQ (reference sequence). This CDR3 region has 14 residues. CDR3 nucleotide sequence: TGTGCCAGCAGCCACGGACAGCCCGCCAACGTCCTGACTTTC. Translation: CASSHGQPANVLTF.

This rearrangement joins TRBV20-1 to TRBJ2-1; 9 bases are a match to TRBD2. Per the germline V gene, CDR1 is DFQATT and CDR2 is SNEGSKA (reference sequence). The CDR3 length is 15 residues. Trimming cost V 7 bases and J 5 bases; bases outside gene matches: 12. The DNA for the CDR3 is TGCAGTGTACGGACCCTGGCGGGGGGGCACAATGAGCAGTTCTTC. It encodes CSVRTLAGGHNEQFF.

J is TRBJ2-1 and V is TRBV19, with no clear D. CDR1 and CDR2 from the germline V gene are LNHDA and SQIVND (reference sequence). V was pared by 3 bases and J by 2 bases, with 2 bases between. This CDR3 has 12 residues. Here the CDR3 reads CASSIPYNEQFF. Written as DNA, the CDR3 is TGTGCCAGTAGTATCCCCTACAATGAGCAGTTCTTC.

This clonotype was recorded at least ten times. The rearrangement links TRBV12-3 or TRBV12-4 to TRBJ1-2; D unresolved. The CDR3 contains 13 residues. V was shortened by 6 bases and J by 4 bases, with 12 bases between the two germline ends. The CDR3 sequence: CASSRDRGYGYTF. In nucleotides, the CDR3 is TGTGCCAGCAGCCGTGATCGCGGCTATGGCTACACCTTC.

This clonotype has only a few counts. The DNA of the CDR3 is TGTGCCAGCAGCCGTCCGACAGGGGGCTATTACCACAATGAGCAGTTCTTC. Encoded protein: CASSRPTGGYYHNEQFF. V gene TRBV7-9 combines with J gene TRBJ2-1, with TRBD1 identical over 10 bases. There are 17 residues in the CDR3. J lost 5 bases, V lost 5 bases, and 12 bases had no gene match. The germline V gene has CDR1 SEHNR and CDR2 FQNEAQ (reference sequence). Drawing the rest from reference TRBV7-9 and TRBJ2-1, the complete variable domain is DTGVSQNPRHKITKRGQNVTFRCDPISEHNRLYWYRQTLGQGPEFLTYFQNEAQLEKSRLLSDRFSAERPKGSFSTLEIQRTEQGDSAMYLCASSRPTGGYYHNEQFFGPGTRLTVL.